The sequence of this TCR beta chain was determined in a study of blood T cell repertoires in COVID-19 (dated by TCRdb to 2020 to 2022). Regarding the research as a whole: Samples from collaborators originated in the United States, Italy and Spain and spanned both the acute and convalescent phases of COVID-19. The prospective study material was composed of cDNA or gDNA derived from T cells, B-cell-depleted T cells, or PBMCs. Deeply sampled blood TCRbeta repertoires from subjects exposed to, actively infected with, or recovered from COVID-19 were included in the dataset. The repertoires were released in a freely available public database intended as a resource for research on the immune response to SARS-CoV-2. Samples were obtained from the ongoing ImmuneRACE study (first 160 participants) and from 1,200 or so subjects provided by 6 global collaborators. The sample metadata nearly always contained a de-identified subject ID, COVID-19 status, age in years and sex. Where HLA class I and class II types were available, the types were taken from metadata supplied by the sample provider, not from assay-based typing.

Trimmed from V: 2 bases; trimmed from J: 1 base; junction bases lacking a gene match: 6. Including the terminal cysteine and phenylalanine, the CDR3 comprises 16 residues. Just CDR3 DNA is preserved here, 48 bases in frame from base 1. The germline V gene specifies SGHTA as CDR1 and FQGNSA as CDR2. Each collaborating institution followed its own protocols to collect whole blood in K2EDTA tubes. For TCRbeta analysis, collaborators shipped samples in one of three forms: frozen whole blood, isolated PBMCs, or DNA extracted from either of those sample types. A word on this clone: The antigen it recognizes is unknown. No base qualities exist here, and no much larger clone lies one base off it.

The immunoSEQ Assay, a bias-controlled multiplex PCR, was used to amplify TCRbeta CDR3 regions from genomic DNA. Per the original workflow: The number of nucleated cells in each sample was estimated by amplification of reference gene primers within the assay. To quantify the absolute abundance of each unique TCRbeta CDR3 rearrangement, sequence reads were collapsed and filtered. Productive Simpson clonality was computed per sample as the square root of Simpson's diversity index over productive rearrangements. As stored in TCRdb, this immuneACCESS dataset retains in-frame rearrangements with V and J assigned. A fraction of the clones does not appear; measured against another copy, unresolved V genes explain less than half of the discrepancy, and the remainder lacks a known reason. The V and J calls and clone size come from that table; D and trimming were worked out from the DNA. This sample gives 75,000 to 90,000 clones in total; about 90% of them show up just once. The top ten constitute approximately 5% of the sample.

The paper as a whole reports these results and caveats: Clinical and demographic metadata were provided uncurated, with the amount varying by source and participant.

Sequencing used peripheral blood. The V gene is TRBV7-2 and the J gene is TRBJ2-5, and 8 junctional nucleotides match TRBD2. The source is a human donor in a cohort sampled during active COVID-19. The bases read TGTGCCAGCAGCTTATACGCGGGGGGACCCCAAGAGACCCAGTACTTC. It translates as CASSLYAGGPQETQYF.